This is a list of T cell receptor beta chains from one sample in a study of blood T cell repertoires in COVID-19. The assay was immunoSEQ multiplex PCR, and TCRdb's table has in-frame clones only and misses some. This table has roughly 81,000 clones, approximately 82% appearing once. The sequencing sample was made of peripheral blood. Receptors originate from a woman in her seventies with acute or convalescent COVID-19. The CDR3 runs from the conserved cysteine through the conserved F or W. The order of the fields is J gene, V gene, clone size, D gene, CDR3 DNA, CDR3 protein. The D gene is left open where the match is weak. The size entry is marked missing in some rows and otherwise reads once, few, many or a size class.

j_call: TRBJ2-5; v_call: TRBV5-1; clone_size: .; d_call: TRBD1; cdr3_nt: TGCGCCAGCAGCTCTATTCAGGGGGAAGAGACCCAGTACTTC; cdr3_aa: CASSSIQGEETQYF
j_call: TRBJ1-5; v_call: TRBV7-6; clone_size: .; d_call: .; cdr3_nt: TGTGCCAGCAGCCTCTTAGGGGGGGCACGTCGCAATCAGCCCCAGCATTTT; cdr3_aa: CASSLLGGARRNQPQHF
j_call: TRBJ1-1; v_call: TRBV28; clone_size: .; d_call: .; cdr3_nt: TGTGCCAGCAGTTTGGTTGGCGGGATGGGGCTCGCTTTCTTT; cdr3_aa: CASSLVGGMGLAFF
j_call: TRBJ2-3; v_call: TRBV12-3/TRBV12-4; clone_size: .; d_call: .; cdr3_nt: TGTGCCAGCAGGACAGGTCTTACAGATACGCAGTATTTT; cdr3_aa: CASRTGLTDTQYF
j_call: TRBJ2-1; v_call: TRBV11-2; clone_size: .; d_call: TRBD2; cdr3_nt: TGTGCCAGCAGCGCCGGACTAGCGGGGGGGCGAGTTGAGCAGTTCTTC; cdr3_aa: CASSAGLAGGRVEQFF
j_call: TRBJ1-2; v_call: TRBV7-9; clone_size: .; d_call: .; cdr3_nt: TGTGCCAGCACCGACAGGCGGAACGATGGCTACACCTTC; cdr3_aa: CASTDRRNDGYTF
j_call: TRBJ2-5; v_call: TRBV5-8; clone_size: .; d_call: TRBD2; cdr3_nt: TGTGCCAGCAGCACGGGACTAGCGGGGGGCGAGCTCGAGACCCAGTACTTC; cdr3_aa: CASSTGLAGGELETQYF
j_call: TRBJ1-5; v_call: TRBV6-5; clone_size: .; d_call: .; cdr3_nt: TGTGCCAGCAAGACAGGCAATCAGCCCCAGCATTTT; cdr3_aa: CASKTGNQPQHF
j_call: TRBJ2-2; v_call: TRBV11-2; clone_size: .; d_call: TRBD1; cdr3_nt: TGTGCCAGCAGCTGGGACAGGGACACCGGGGAGCTGTTTTTT; cdr3_aa: CASSWDRDTGELFF
j_call: TRBJ2-7; v_call: TRBV6-5; clone_size: few; d_call: TRBD1; cdr3_nt: TGTGCCAGCAGTTACGCGGGACAGGGTCGCTACGAGCAGTACTTC; cdr3_aa: CASSYAGQGRYEQYF
j_call: TRBJ2-2; v_call: TRBV5-1; clone_size: few; d_call: TRBD2; cdr3_nt: TGCGCCAGCAGCCGGGAGGGGAGGAAGAACACCGGGGAGCTGTTTTTT; cdr3_aa: CASSREGRKNTGELFF
j_call: TRBJ1-1; v_call: TRBV5-6; clone_size: .; d_call: TRBD1; cdr3_nt: TGTGCCAGCAGCTTGGCCAAGGTGTGGGGGTACACAGGGGGCTATGAAGCTTTCTTT; cdr3_aa: CASSLAKVWGYTGGYEAFF
j_call: TRBJ1-6; v_call: TRBV19; clone_size: .; d_call: .; cdr3_nt: TGTGCCAGTAGTATTCTAGCATCACCCCTCCACTTT; cdr3_aa: CASSILASPLHF
j_call: TRBJ2-1; v_call: TRBV29-1; clone_size: once; d_call: TRBD1; cdr3_nt: TGCAGCGTTGTCCTACCCCCGGGACAGTACAATGAGCAGTTCTTC; cdr3_aa: CSVVLPPGQYNEQFF
j_call: TRBJ2-7; v_call: TRBV29-1; clone_size: .; d_call: .; cdr3_nt: TGCAGCTCGCGACTGGACAAGACTCCCTACGAGCAGTACTTC; cdr3_aa: CSSRLDKTPYEQYF
j_call: TRBJ1-2; v_call: TRBV6-5; clone_size: once; d_call: TRBD1; cdr3_nt: TGTGCCAGCAGTTCCGGGACAGGGGGATATGGCTACACCTTC; cdr3_aa: CASSSGTGGYGYTF
j_call: TRBJ2-5; v_call: TRBV2; clone_size: .; d_call: .; cdr3_nt: TGTGCCAGCAAGAAACAGATAGAGACCCAGTACTTC; cdr3_aa: CASKKQIETQYF
j_call: TRBJ1-5; v_call: TRBV19; clone_size: .; d_call: TRBD1; cdr3_nt: TGTGCCAGTATGGGGACAGGGGTTCAGCCCCAGCATTTT; cdr3_aa: CASMGTGVQPQHF
j_call: TRBJ2-3; v_call: TRBV2; clone_size: .; d_call: .; cdr3_nt: TGTGCCAGCAGGGGCGCGGGGACGCAGTATTTT; cdr3_aa: CASRGAGTQYF
j_call: TRBJ1-5; v_call: TRBV28; clone_size: .; d_call: .; cdr3_nt: TGTGCCAGCATTCGGGGTGTAAGCAATCAGCCCCAGCATTTT; cdr3_aa: CASIRGVSNQPQHF
j_call: TRBJ2-5; v_call: TRBV29-1; clone_size: few; d_call: .; cdr3_nt: TGCAGCGTTGAAGGCCAAGGCGGCCCGGGTGAGACCCAGTACTTC; cdr3_aa: CSVEGQGGPGETQYF
j_call: TRBJ2-7; v_call: TRBV5-1; clone_size: .; d_call: .; cdr3_nt: TGCGCCAGCAGCTCGGTCCTTAGCAACGAGCAGTACTTC; cdr3_aa: CASSSVLSNEQYF
j_call: TRBJ1-5; v_call: TRBV27; clone_size: .; d_call: .; cdr3_nt: TGTGCCAGCAGTTCCTCCTCAGACGTAACCCGCGGGGGGCCCCAGCATTTT; cdr3_aa: CASSSSSDVTRGGPQHF
j_call: TRBJ2-7; v_call: TRBV7-3; clone_size: .; d_call: .; cdr3_nt: TGTGCCAGCAGCCCTCACAGGGAGTCGAGCGAGCAGTACTTC; cdr3_aa: CASSPHRESSEQYF
j_call: TRBJ1-1; v_call: TRBV6-6; clone_size: once; d_call: .; cdr3_nt: TGTGCCAGCAGCCCCCGACAGAACACTGAAGCTTTCTTT; cdr3_aa: CASSPRQNTEAFF
j_call: TRBJ2-3; v_call: TRBV4-1; clone_size: .; d_call: .; cdr3_nt: TGCGCCAGCAGCCAATGGGTACTACCCACAGATACGCAGTATTTT; cdr3_aa: CASSQWVLPTDTQYF
j_call: TRBJ1-5; v_call: TRBV27; clone_size: .; d_call: .; cdr3_nt: TGTGCCAGCAGAGCGACGGGCAATCAGCCCCAGCATTTT; cdr3_aa: CASRATGNQPQHF
j_call: TRBJ1-1; v_call: TRBV5-1; clone_size: .; d_call: TRBD1; cdr3_nt: TGCGCCAGCAGTAGACAGGGGTTGAACACTGAAGCTTTCTTT; cdr3_aa: CASSRQGLNTEAFF
j_call: TRBJ1-3; v_call: TRBV2; clone_size: .; d_call: .; cdr3_nt: TGTGCCAGCACCGAGACAGACTCTGGAAACACCATATATTTT; cdr3_aa: CASTETDSGNTIYF
j_call: TRBJ2-5; v_call: TRBV5-1; clone_size: few; d_call: .; cdr3_nt: TGCGCCAGCAGCCCCGGCCCCGCGGCTCAAGAGACCCAGTACTTC; cdr3_aa: CASSPGPAAQETQYF
j_call: TRBJ1-2; v_call: TRBV19; clone_size: .; d_call: TRBD1; cdr3_nt: TGTGCCAGTAGTATGGGGACAGGCGATGGCTACACCTTC; cdr3_aa: CASSMGTGDGYTF
j_call: TRBJ1-1; v_call: TRBV6-5; clone_size: .; d_call: .; cdr3_nt: TGTGCCAGCAGTTACTTAGACACGCTCAACACTGAAGCTTTCTTT; cdr3_aa: CASSYLDTLNTEAFF
j_call: TRBJ1-3; v_call: TRBV18; clone_size: .; d_call: .; cdr3_nt: TGTGCCAGCTCACCCGGACAGAGCTCTGGAAACACCATATATTTT; cdr3_aa: CASSPGQSSGNTIYF
j_call: TRBJ2-6; v_call: TRBV4-1; clone_size: .; d_call: .; cdr3_nt: TGCGCCAGCAGCCAGAACGGGAATGCTGGGGCCAACGTCCTGACTTTC; cdr3_aa: CASSQNGNAGANVLTF
j_call: TRBJ2-1; v_call: TRBV28; clone_size: .; d_call: TRBD2; cdr3_nt: TGTGCCAGCAGTTCGCCGACTAGCGGGTCCTACAATGAGCAGTTCTTC; cdr3_aa: CASSSPTSGSYNEQFF
j_call: TRBJ2-7; v_call: TRBV12-3/TRBV12-4; clone_size: .; d_call: .; cdr3_nt: TGTGCCAGCAGCCTTATACTATCCTACGAGCAGTACTTC; cdr3_aa: CASSLILSYEQYF
j_call: TRBJ1-4; v_call: TRBV11-2; clone_size: .; d_call: .; cdr3_nt: TGTGCCAGCAGCTTAGATCGTCGATACTCTGAAAAACTGTTTTTT; cdr3_aa: CASSLDRRYSEKLFF
j_call: TRBJ1-1; v_call: TRBV18; clone_size: .; d_call: TRBD1; cdr3_nt: TGTGCCAGCTCACAGAGGACAGGGTTGAACACTGAAGCTTTCTTT; cdr3_aa: CASSQRTGLNTEAFF
j_call: TRBJ2-1; v_call: TRBV5-6; clone_size: few; d_call: .; cdr3_nt: TGTGCCAGCAGCTACAGTGCAGCGGTCCCGTCTGGGGATGAGCAGTTCTTC; cdr3_aa: CASSYSAAVPSGDEQFF
j_call: TRBJ2-7; v_call: TRBV28; clone_size: .; d_call: TRBD1; cdr3_nt: TGTGCCAGCAGTTTAAGGGACAGACAGTACTTC; cdr3_aa: CASSLRDRQYF
j_call: TRBJ2-3; v_call: TRBV6-5; clone_size: .; d_call: TRBD2; cdr3_nt: TGTGCCACCGGGGGGAGCCTGGATACGCAGTATTTT; cdr3_aa: CATGGSLDTQYF
j_call: TRBJ1-1; v_call: TRBV5-1; clone_size: .; d_call: .; cdr3_nt: TGCGCCAGCAGCTCGCCCCAGGGCGGGGGTGCTGAAGCTTTCTTT; cdr3_aa: CASSSPQGGGAEAFF
j_call: TRBJ1-1; v_call: TRBV27; clone_size: .; d_call: TRBD1; cdr3_nt: TGTGCCAGCAGTAACGGACAGGGCAGCAAAGCTTTCTTT; cdr3_aa: CASSNGQGSKAFF
j_call: TRBJ1-6; v_call: TRBV27; clone_size: .; d_call: TRBD1; cdr3_nt: TGTGCCAGCAGTCAGGGGGCTGTCTCACCCCTCCACTTT; cdr3_aa: CASSQGAVSPLHF
j_call: TRBJ2-2; v_call: TRBV7-3; clone_size: .; d_call: TRBD1; cdr3_nt: TGTGCCAGCAGCTTCCAGGGGGCCGACACCGGGGAGCTGTTTTTT; cdr3_aa: CASSFQGADTGELFF
j_call: TRBJ1-2; v_call: TRBV9; clone_size: .; d_call: .; cdr3_nt: TGTGCCAGCAGCGTAGCGGCCGGAGACTATGGCTACACCTTC; cdr3_aa: CASSVAAGDYGYTF
j_call: TRBJ1-1; v_call: TRBV5-4; clone_size: .; d_call: TRBD1; cdr3_nt: TGTGCCAGCAGGTGGCAGGGGGGAGTCGTCACTGAAGCTTTCTTT; cdr3_aa: CASRWQGGVVTEAFF
j_call: TRBJ1-1; v_call: TRBV7-2; clone_size: few; d_call: .; cdr3_nt: TGTGCCAGCAGCTCCTATCTGAGCGCTGAAGCTTTCTTT; cdr3_aa: CASSSYLSAEAFF
j_call: TRBJ1-1; v_call: TRBV5-1; clone_size: .; d_call: TRBD1; cdr3_nt: TGCGCCAGCAGCTCGGGACAGGGGGCGCTTACTGAAGCTTTCTTT; cdr3_aa: CASSSGQGALTEAFF
j_call: TRBJ1-5; v_call: TRBV5-6; clone_size: .; d_call: .; cdr3_nt: TGTGCCAGCAGCGCAGGGGTCAGTCAGCCCCAGCATTTT; cdr3_aa: CASSAGVSQPQHF
j_call: TRBJ2-7; v_call: TRBV2; clone_size: .; d_call: .; cdr3_nt: TGTGCCAGCAGTGAAAACAGGAGCTCCTACGAGCAGTACTTC; cdr3_aa: CASSENRSSYEQYF
j_call: TRBJ1-1; v_call: TRBV30; clone_size: once; d_call: .; cdr3_nt: TGTGCCTGGAGTCCGGACAGCCCTGAAGCTTTCTTT; cdr3_aa: CAWSPDSPEAFF
j_call: TRBJ2-3; v_call: TRBV29-1; clone_size: once; d_call: TRBD2; cdr3_nt: TGCAGCGTCGCCCGGGGGGGGAGCACAGATACGCAGTATTTT; cdr3_aa: CSVARGGSTDTQYF